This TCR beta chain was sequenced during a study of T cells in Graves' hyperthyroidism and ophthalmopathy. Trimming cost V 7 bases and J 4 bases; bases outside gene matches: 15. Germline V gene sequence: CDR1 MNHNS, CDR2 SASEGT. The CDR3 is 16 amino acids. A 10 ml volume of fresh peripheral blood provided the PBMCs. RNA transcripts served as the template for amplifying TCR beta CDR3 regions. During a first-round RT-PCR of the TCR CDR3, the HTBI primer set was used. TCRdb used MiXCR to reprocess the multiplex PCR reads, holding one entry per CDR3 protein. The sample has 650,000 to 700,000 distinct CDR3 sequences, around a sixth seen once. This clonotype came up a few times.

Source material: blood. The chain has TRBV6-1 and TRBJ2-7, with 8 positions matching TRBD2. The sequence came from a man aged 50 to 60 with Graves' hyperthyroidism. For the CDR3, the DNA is TGTGCCAGCACAACTTTAGGTAGCGGGACTAGTTACGAGCAGTACTTC. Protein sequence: CASTTLGSGTSYEQYF.